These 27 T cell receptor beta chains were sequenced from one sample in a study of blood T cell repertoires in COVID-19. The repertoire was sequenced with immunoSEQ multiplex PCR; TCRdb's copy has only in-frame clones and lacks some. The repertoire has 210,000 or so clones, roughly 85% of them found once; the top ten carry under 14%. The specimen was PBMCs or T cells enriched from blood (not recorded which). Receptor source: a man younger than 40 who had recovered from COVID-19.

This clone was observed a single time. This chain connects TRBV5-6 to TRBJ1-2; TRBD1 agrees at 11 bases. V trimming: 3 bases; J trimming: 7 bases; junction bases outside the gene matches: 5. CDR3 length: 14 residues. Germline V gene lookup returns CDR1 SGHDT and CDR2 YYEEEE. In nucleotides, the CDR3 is TGTGCCAGCAGCTCCGGGACAGGGGGTAGTGGCTACACCTTC. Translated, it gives CASSSGTGGSGYTF.

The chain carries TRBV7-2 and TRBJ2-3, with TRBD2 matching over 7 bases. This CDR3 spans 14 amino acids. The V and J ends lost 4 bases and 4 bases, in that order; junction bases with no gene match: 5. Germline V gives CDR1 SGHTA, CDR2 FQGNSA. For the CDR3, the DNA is TGTGCCAGCAGCTCCAGTGCGGGGGCAGATACGCAGTATTTT. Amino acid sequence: CASSSSAGADTQYF.

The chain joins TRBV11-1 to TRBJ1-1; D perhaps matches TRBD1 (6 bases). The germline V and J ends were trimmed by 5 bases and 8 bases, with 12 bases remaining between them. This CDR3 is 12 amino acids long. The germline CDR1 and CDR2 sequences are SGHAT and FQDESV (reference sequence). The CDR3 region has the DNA TGTGCCAGCAGCCAGGACACAGGGGAAGCTTTCTTT. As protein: CASSQDTGEAFF. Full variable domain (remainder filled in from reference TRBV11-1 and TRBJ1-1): EAEVAQSPRYKITEKSQAVAFWCDPISGHATLYWYRQILGQGPELLVQFQDESVVDDSQLPKDRFSAERLKGVDSTLKIQPAELGDSAMYLCASSQDTGEAFFGQGTRLTVV.

DNA of the CDR3: TGTGCCAGCAGCCCCTGGACTAGCGGGAGTCAACAAGAGACCCAGTACTTC. Its translation is CASSPWTSGSQQETQYF. The chain couples TRBV13 to TRBJ2-5, with TRBD2 identical over 13 bases. The V gene's germline CDR1 is PRHDT and CDR2 FYEKMQ (reference sequence). The length of the CDR3 is 17 residues. Unmatched junction bases numbered 8, after V lost 5 bases and J lost 2 bases. Full variable domain (missing parts from reference TRBV13 and TRBJ2-5): AAGVIQSPRHLIKEKRETATLKCYPIPRHDTVYWYQQGPGQDPQFLISFYEKMQSDKGSIPDRFSAQQFSDYHSELNMSSLELGDSALYFCASSPWTSGSQQETQYFGPGTRLLVL.

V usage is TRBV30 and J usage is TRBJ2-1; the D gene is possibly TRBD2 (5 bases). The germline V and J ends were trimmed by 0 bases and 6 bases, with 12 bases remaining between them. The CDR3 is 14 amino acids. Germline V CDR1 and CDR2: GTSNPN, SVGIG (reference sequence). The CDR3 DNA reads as TGTGCCTGGAGTGTTAGTAGCGTCCGCAATGAGCAGTTCTTC. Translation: CAWSVSSVRNEQFF. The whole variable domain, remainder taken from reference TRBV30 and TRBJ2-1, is SQTIHQWPATLVQPVGSPLSLECTVEGTSNPNLYWYRQAAGRGLQLLFYSVGIGQISSEVPQNLSASRPQDRQFILSSKKLLLSDSGFYLCAWSVSSVRNEQFFGPGTRLTVL.

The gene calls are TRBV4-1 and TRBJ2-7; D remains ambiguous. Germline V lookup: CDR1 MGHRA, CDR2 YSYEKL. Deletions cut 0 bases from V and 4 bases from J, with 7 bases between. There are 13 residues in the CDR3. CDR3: CASSQDSRYEQYF. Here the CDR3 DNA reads TGCGCCAGCAGCCAAGATTCCCGGTACGAGCAGTACTTC.

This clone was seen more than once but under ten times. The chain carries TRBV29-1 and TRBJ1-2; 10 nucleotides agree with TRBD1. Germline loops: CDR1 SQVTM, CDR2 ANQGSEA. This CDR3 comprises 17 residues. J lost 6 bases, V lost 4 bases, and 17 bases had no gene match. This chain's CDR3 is CSVGVGTGVLNLHGYTF. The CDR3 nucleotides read TGCAGCGTTGGAGTTGGGACAGGGGTCCTGAATCTTCATGGCTACACCTTC.

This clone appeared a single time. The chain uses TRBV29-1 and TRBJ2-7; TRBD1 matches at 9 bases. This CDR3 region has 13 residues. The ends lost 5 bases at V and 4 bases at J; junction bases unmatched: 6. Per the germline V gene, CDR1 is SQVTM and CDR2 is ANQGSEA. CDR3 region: CSVSATGGYEQYF. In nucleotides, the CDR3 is TGCAGCGTTTCTGCGACAGGGGGATACGAGCAGTACTTC.

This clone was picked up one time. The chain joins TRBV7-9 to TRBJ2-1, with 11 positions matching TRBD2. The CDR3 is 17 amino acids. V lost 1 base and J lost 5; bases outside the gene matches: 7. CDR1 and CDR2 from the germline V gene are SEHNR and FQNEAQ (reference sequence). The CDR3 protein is CASSLVSGTSGNNEQFF. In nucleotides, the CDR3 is TGTGCCAGCAGCTTAGTTTCCGGGACTAGCGGAAACAATGAGCAGTTCTTC.

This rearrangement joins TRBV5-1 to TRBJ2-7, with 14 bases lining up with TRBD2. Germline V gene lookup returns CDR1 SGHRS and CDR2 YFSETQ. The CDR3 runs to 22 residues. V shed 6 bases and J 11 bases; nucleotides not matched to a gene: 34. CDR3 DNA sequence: TGCGCCAGCAATAATCGGGACAGCAGTTCATACGGGACTAGCGGGAGAAAGGGGGAGAAGTACTTC. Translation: CASNNRDSSSYGTSGRKGEKYF.

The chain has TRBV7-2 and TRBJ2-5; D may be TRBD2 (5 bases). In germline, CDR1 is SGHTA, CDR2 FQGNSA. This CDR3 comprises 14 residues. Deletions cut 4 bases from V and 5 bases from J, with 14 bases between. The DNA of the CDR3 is TGTGCCAGCAGCTCCAGAACTAGGACTGAGACCCAGTACTTC. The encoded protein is CASSSRTRTETQYF.

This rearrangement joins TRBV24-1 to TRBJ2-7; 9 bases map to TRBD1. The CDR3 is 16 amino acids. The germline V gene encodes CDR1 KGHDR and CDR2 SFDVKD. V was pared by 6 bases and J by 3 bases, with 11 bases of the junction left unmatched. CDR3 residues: CATSSTGGQGIYEQYF. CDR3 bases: TGTGCCACCAGTTCCACCGGGGGACAGGGAATCTACGAGCAGTACTTC.

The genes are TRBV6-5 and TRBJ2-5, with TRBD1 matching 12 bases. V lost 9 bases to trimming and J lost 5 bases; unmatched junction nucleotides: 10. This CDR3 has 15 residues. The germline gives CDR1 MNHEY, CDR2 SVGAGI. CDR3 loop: CASRDRGRSWETQYF. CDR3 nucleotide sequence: TGTGCCAGTAGGGACAGGGGGCGATCTTGGGAGACCCAGTACTTC.

In DNA form, the CDR3 reads TGCGCCAGCAGCTTGGCCGGAACTAGCGGGACCTACGAGCAGTACTTC. This sequence encodes CASSLAGTSGTYEQYF. The genes are TRBV5-1 and TRBJ2-7; 10 positions agree with TRBD2. This CDR3 is 16 amino acids long. The germline gives CDR1 SGHRS, CDR2 YFSETQ. The J segment lost 2 bases and the V segment lost 0 bases, leaving 5 bases of the junction unmatched. The full variable domain, rest sourced from reference TRBV5-1 and TRBJ2-7, is KAGVTQTPRYLIKTRGQQVTLSCSPISGHRSVSWYQQTPGQGLQFLFEYFSETQRNKGNFPGRFSGRQFSNSRSEMNVSTLELGDSALYLCASSLAGTSGTYEQYFGPGTRLTVT.

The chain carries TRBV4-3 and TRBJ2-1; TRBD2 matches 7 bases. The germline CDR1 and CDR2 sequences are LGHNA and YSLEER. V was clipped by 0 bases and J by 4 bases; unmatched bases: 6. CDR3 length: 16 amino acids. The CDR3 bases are TGCGCCAGCAGCCAAGAAGACTCACTAGCGTACAATGAGCAGTTCTTC. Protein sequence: CASSQEDSLAYNEQFF.

CDR3 sequence (DNA): TGCGCCAGCAGCGCTAGCGGGAGCTCCTACAATGAGCAGTTCTTC. It yields the protein CASSASGSSYNEQFF. The rearrangement links TRBV10-1 to TRBJ2-1; 10 nucleotides align to TRBD2. Trimming at V came to 6 bases and at J to 0 bases, leaving 2 bases not matched to a gene. The CDR3 loop spans 15 amino acids. CDR1 and CDR2 from the germline V gene are WNHNN and SYGVQD (reference sequence).

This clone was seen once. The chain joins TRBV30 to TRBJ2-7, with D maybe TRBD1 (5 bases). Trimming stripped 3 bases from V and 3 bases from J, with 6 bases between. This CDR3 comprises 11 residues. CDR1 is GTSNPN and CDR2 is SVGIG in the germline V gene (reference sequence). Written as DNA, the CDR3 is TGTGCCTGGAGACAGGACTACGAGCAGTACTTC. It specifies CAWRQDYEQYF.

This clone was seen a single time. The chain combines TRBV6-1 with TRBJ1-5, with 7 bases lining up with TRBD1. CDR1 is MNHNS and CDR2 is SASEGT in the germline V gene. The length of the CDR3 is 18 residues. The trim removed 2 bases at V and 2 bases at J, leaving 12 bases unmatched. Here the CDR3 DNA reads TGTGCCAGCAGTGAATTCCCGAGACAGGGCTTTCGCAATCAGCCCCAGCATTTT. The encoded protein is CASSEFPRQGFRNQPQHF.

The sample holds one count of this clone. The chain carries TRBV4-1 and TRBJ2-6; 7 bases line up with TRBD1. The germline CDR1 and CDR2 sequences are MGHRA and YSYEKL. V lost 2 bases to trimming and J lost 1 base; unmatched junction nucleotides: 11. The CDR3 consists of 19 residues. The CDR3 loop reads CASSQTSDRSFSGANVLTF. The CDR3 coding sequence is TGCGCCAGCAGCCAAACCTCGGACAGGTCCTTTTCTGGGGCCAACGTCCTGACTTTC.

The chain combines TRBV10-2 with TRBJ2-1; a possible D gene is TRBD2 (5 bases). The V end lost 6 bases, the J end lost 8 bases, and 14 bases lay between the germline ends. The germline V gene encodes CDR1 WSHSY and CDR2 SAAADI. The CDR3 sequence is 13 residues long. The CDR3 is CASSHVGVHEQFF. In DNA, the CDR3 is TGCGCCAGCAGCCACGTGGGAGTACATGAGCAGTTCTTC.

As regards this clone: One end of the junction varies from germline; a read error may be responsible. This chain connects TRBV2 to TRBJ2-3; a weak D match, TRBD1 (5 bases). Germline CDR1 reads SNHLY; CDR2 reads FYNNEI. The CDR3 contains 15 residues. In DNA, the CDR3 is TGTGCCAGCAGCCGAGGTGGGGCTAACACAGATTCGCAGTATTTT. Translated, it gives CASSRGGANTDSQYF.

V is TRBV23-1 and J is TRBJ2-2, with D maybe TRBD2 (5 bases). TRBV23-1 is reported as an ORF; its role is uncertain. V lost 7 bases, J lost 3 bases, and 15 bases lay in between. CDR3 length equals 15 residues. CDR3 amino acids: CASKLRHGDTGELFF. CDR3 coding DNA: TGCGCCAGCAAATTAAGACACGGGGACACCGGGGAGCTGTTTTTT.

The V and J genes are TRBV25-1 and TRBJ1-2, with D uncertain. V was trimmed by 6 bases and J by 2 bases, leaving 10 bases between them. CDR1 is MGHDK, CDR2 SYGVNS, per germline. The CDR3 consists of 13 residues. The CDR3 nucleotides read TGTGCCAGCAGATTCGGGGAGAACTATGGCTACACCTTC. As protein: CASRFGENYGYTF.

The CDR3 DNA sequence: TGTGCCAGCAGCGAAGACGGCGGCGGTAACACTGAAGCTTTCTTT. Protein sequence: CASSEDGGGNTEAFF. The chain couples TRBV7-6 to TRBJ1-1; D is undetermined. The CDR3 runs to 15 residues. Germline loops: CDR1 SGHVS, CDR2 FNYEAQ. Trimming pared 5 bases from V and 2 bases from J, leaving 15 bases between.

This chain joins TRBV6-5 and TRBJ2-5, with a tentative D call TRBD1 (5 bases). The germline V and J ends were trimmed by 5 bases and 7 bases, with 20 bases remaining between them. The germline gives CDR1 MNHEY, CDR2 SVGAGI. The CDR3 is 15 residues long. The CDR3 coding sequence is TGTGCCAGCAGTCCGGACACCCGCTCGGTAGGGACCCAGTACTTC. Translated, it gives CASSPDTRSVGTQYF.

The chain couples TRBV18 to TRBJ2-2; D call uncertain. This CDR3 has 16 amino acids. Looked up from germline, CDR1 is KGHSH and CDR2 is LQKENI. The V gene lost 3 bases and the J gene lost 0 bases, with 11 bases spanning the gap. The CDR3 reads CASSPLSTSNTGELFF. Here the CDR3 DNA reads TGTGCCAGCTCACCTCTTTCTACGTCGAACACCGGGGAGCTGTTTTTT.

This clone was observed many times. The CDR3 here is CAWSVLGTEAPPLHF. The CDR3 DNA follows: TGTGCCTGGAGTGTACTAGGGACAGAAGCTCCACCCCTCCACTTT. The chain couples TRBV30 to TRBJ1-6; the match to TRBD1 covers 7 bases. CDR3 length: 15 amino acids. J was trimmed by 11 bases and V by 0 bases; bases with no gene match: 10. The V gene's germline CDR1 is GTSNPN and CDR2 SVGIG (reference sequence).